A single T cell receptor beta chain is shown here with its context. There are many counts of this clonotype. Its antigen specificity is not known. A read error may account for a junction end that differs from germline. This sample was taken from a study of neurological immune-mediated disorders (dated by TCRdb to about 2019). About the study as a whole: Among the approximately 35 multiple sclerosis patients, about 31 had relapsing-remitting MS and 3 had secondary progressive MS. Peripheral blood TCR-beta repertoires from HTLV-I-associated myelopathy (HAM/TSP) patients, multiple sclerosis patients and healthy controls were compared by UMI-based sequencing. The approximately 100 TCR-beta libraries included longitudinal samples, technical triplicates and paired sorted CD4+ and CD8+ T-cell subsets alongside PBMC samples. The cohort was made up of approximately 65 subjects, consisting of 15 or so HAM/TSP patients, around 35 multiple sclerosis patients and 20 healthy controls. Points the paper makes about the study in general: No identical CDR3 amino acid sequences were found to be shared among expanded clones across subjects, suggesting that TCR-beta repertoires were private in all groups. In a phylogenetic analysis, the repertoires of 18 out of 34 MS patients fell into a single cluster of related CDR3 sequences, pointing to a possible signature at the repertoire level. No association of the MS cluster with clinical or MRI features was observed, and the need for larger cohorts was stated by the authors. TCR clonal expansion was highest in HAM/TSP patients and lowest in MS patients, with MS patients falling below even healthy controls.

The CDR1 and CDR2 encoded by the germline V gene are SGHRS and YFSETQ. Counted from cysteine to phenylalanine, this CDR3 has 14 amino acids. This entry keeps only the CDR3 DNA: 42 bases, framed from base 1. For unsorted PBMC libraries, 2 million PBMCs were used after storage in RNAlater at -80 degrees C until RNA extraction. Multiple sclerosis patients were enrolled in a US clinical protocol evaluating disease progression by magnetic resonance imaging. Peripheral blood underwent Ficoll-Hypaque density gradient centrifugation to isolate PBMCs, which were then cryopreserved in liquid nitrogen. cDNA was synthesized by template-switch 5'RACE using a primer carrying a 10-nucleotide random unique molecular identifier by which each TCR transcript was tagged. Every sequencing run covered 15-18 subjects and yielded more than 180 million TCR-beta sequences. The RNeasy kit was used for extraction of total RNA. The KAPA Real-time Library Amplification kit was used to amplify TCR-beta VDJ regions with primers for the TCR constant region and the 5'RACE anchor. A first PCR added sample indexes and Illumina adaptors, and a second PCR then raised library yield. The roughly 650 bp TCR product was size-selected on a 2% E-gel SizeSelection system after Ampure bead purification. Library quality was checked on a Bioanalyzer, concentration was measured with Qubit, and libraries were quantified with the Kapa Library Quantification kit before pooling. An Illumina HiSeq 2500 sequenced the libraries paired-end 2 x 150 bp. To increase sequence diversity, roughly 23-30% phiX was spiked into each library pool. In the original analysis: The quality-filtered reads were processed with the UMI-based MiGEC pipeline, whose error correction step removed more than 80% of the raw TCR sequences. VDJ genes were aligned to IMGT germline references, and clonotypes were defined by unique CDR3 amino acid sequence plus V-J genes. Clonal expansion, Shannon diversity, and CDR3 relatedness (CalcPairwiseDistances, ClusterSamples) were evaluated with VDJtools, and phylogenetic trees were built with CLCbio workbench. A clone was classed as expanded if it had 8 or more unique UMIs, a cutoff based on coefficient-of-variation modelling across technical triplicates. Using fastp trimming at Q25 and MiXCR clonotype assembly, TCRdb reanalyzed the public sequencing data and kept in-frame beta chains. Rows matching on CDR3 protein sequence are summarized as one entry with the most common DNA and genes. TCRdb's processing, not the authors' own work, is the source of the V and J calls. The sample includes just under 60,000 distinct CDR3 sequences, with approximately 4% observed a single time. The top ten hold around 3.3% of the sample.

The receptor comes from a woman aged 25-40 years with multiple sclerosis. The V and J segments used are TRBV5-1 and TRBJ2-1, with the D call perhaps TRBD1 or TRBD2, each one matching 5 bases. Sequenced input: PBMCs. The CDR3 corresponds to CASRLGRPRNEQFF. The nucleotide sequence is given as TGCGCCAGCAGATTGGGACGGCCTAGGAATGAGCAGTTCTTC.